This T cell receptor beta chain was captured in a study of T cells after yellow fever vaccination. On the study more broadly: Preparation of fractions with low cell numbers was performed using SMART-Seq v4 Ultra Low Input.

Trimming cost V 0 bases and J 8 bases, with 10 bases left between them. The CDR3 length is 13 residues. Germline CDR1 is SGHRS and CDR2 is YFSETQ. Notes on the study in general: Post-booster samples contained most primary-vaccination clones (approximately 96% CD4, around 88% CD8).

This clonotype has a count of ten or more. What it binds is not known. TCRdb used MiXCR to reprocess the 5' RACE reads, holding one entry per CDR3 protein. The repertoire consists of fewer than 350,000 distinct CDR3 sequences, with roughly 4% occurring once and the leading ten covering about 20%. The chain carries TRBV5-1 and TRBJ2-3; D not resolved. This TCR derives from a man aged 18-30 years who received the YFV17D yellow fever vaccine. Source: PBMCs, taken on the day of the yellow fever booster vaccination. The CDR3 reads CASSLAEAATQYF. Written as DNA, the CDR3 is TGCGCCAGCAGCTTGGCCGAGGCAGCTACGCAGTATTTT.